These 19 T cell receptor beta chains came from one sample sequenced in a study of identical twins. TCRdb analysed the 5' RACE reads with MiXCR anew, one entry per CDR3 protein. Of hundreds of thousands of distinct CDR3 sequences in the sample, approximately 13% were seen once. These same data were also listed under a study on yellow fever vaccine responses in identical twins.

Sequenced sample: PBMCs. These receptors were collected from a woman aged 18-35 years in good health.

This clonotype occurred a few times. The gene calls are TRBV28 and TRBJ2-5; 9 bases agree with TRBD2. With 9 bases clipped from V and 0 bases from J, the junction kept 5 bases outside the gene matches. CDR3 length: 14 residues. Germline CDR1 reads MDHEN; CDR2 reads SYDVKM. CDR3 nucleotide sequence: TGTGCCAGTGGACTAGCGACTTACCAAGAGACCCAGTACTTC. Protein product: CASGLATYQETQYF.

In its sample, this clonotype was seen once. This chain connects TRBV7-9 to TRBJ2-3, with 8 nucleotides matching TRBD1. Germline lookup yields CDR1 SEHNR and CDR2 FQNEAQ (reference sequence). V lost 2 bases to trimming and J lost 4 bases; unmatched junction nucleotides: 8. The CDR3 totals 16 residues. CDR3 DNA sequence: TGTGCCAGCAGCTTATTTGCAGGGGGCGCGTCAGATACGCAGTATTTT. Translating gives CASSLFAGGASDTQYF.

The V call is TRBV2, the J call TRBJ2-7; TRBD2 aligns across 12 bases. The germline V gene encodes CDR1 SNHLY and CDR2 FYNNEI. The CDR3 covers 14 residues. The junction had 8 bases not matched to a gene; V was cut back by 7 bases and J by 7 bases. DNA of the CDR3: TGTGCCAGCAAGCCGACTAGCGGGAGCGGTGAGCAGTACTTC. Translation gives CASKPTSGSGEQYF.

The sample holds a few counts of this clonotype. The chain uses TRBV6-1 and TRBJ1-1; a possible D gene is TRBD1 (6 bases). This CDR3 contains 13 residues. V lost 6 bases to trimming and J lost 7 bases, with 15 bases between them. Looked up from germline, CDR1 is MNHNS and CDR2 is SASEGT. The CDR3 is CASRDSLPFEAFF. The CDR3 region has the DNA TGTGCCAGCAGGGACAGTCTCCCCTTTGAAGCTTTCTTT.

This clonotype was observed at least ten times. The chain combines TRBV5-1 with TRBJ2-2; D is ambiguous. Germline V gene lookup returns CDR1 SGHRS and CDR2 YFSETQ. V was clipped by 0 bases and J by 4 bases, with 13 bases between them. The CDR3 has 16 amino acids. The CDR3 here is CASSLVPSDGTGELFF. Here the CDR3 DNA reads TGCGCCAGCAGCTTGGTCCCCAGCGACGGCACCGGGGAGCTGTTTTTT.

The chain carries TRBV24-1 and TRBJ2-5, with TRBD1 matching 8 bases. Germline V gene lookup returns CDR1 KGHDR and CDR2 SFDVKD. This CDR3 contains 15 residues. After removal of 3 bases from V and 3 bases from J, the junction contained 5 bases not matched to a gene. CDR3 nucleotide sequence: TGTGCCACCAGTGATCCCGACAGGGGAAAAGAGACCCAGTACTTC. Translating it yields CATSDPDRGKETQYF.

The chain joins TRBV7-7 to TRBJ2-3, with no clear D. Germline lookup yields CDR1 SSHAT and CDR2 FNYEAQ (reference sequence). This CDR3 is 15 amino acids long. Trimming left V 3 bases short and J 1 base short, with 11 bases between. The DNA for the CDR3 is TGTGCCAGCAGCTTCTCTCCAAGCCGCACAGATACGCAGTATTTT. Translation gives CASSFSPSRTDTQYF.

This clonotype was detected only a few times. The chain employs TRBV19 and TRBJ2-3, with 7 bases identical to TRBD2. The CDR3 length is 18 residues. Germline loops: CDR1 LNHDA, CDR2 SQIVND (reference sequence). J lost 4 bases, V lost 5 bases, and 18 bases had no gene match. CDR3 nucleotide sequence: TGTGCCAGTAGTGCCTCGCCCGGTATGGCGGGAGTTGCAGATACGCAGTATTTT. Protein: CASSASPGMAGVADTQYF.

The chain carries TRBV19 and TRBJ1-1, with 9 nucleotides matching TRBD1. V was pared by 6 bases and J by 1 base, with 6 bases of the junction left unmatched. CDR3 length equals 15 residues. Germline V gene sequence: CDR1 LNHDA, CDR2 SQIVND (reference sequence). The DNA of the CDR3 is TGTGCCAGTAGCCAACTACAGGGGGCGAACACTGAAGCTTTCTTT. It translates to CASSQLQGANTEAFF.

The chain joins TRBV12-3 or TRBV12-4 to TRBJ2-3; 11 nucleotides line up with TRBD2. Trimming cost V 5 bases and J 5 bases; bases outside gene matches: 3. The CDR3 is made up of 14 amino acids. The CDR3 loop is CASSGTSGLDTQYF. The CDR3 DNA follows: TGTGCCAGCAGTGGGACTAGCGGTTTAGATACGCAGTATTTT.

This clonotype appeared many times. V and J are TRBV3-1 and TRBJ2-1; D not certain. V gave up 3 bases and J gave up 5 bases, with 5 bases separating them. This CDR3 spans 12 amino acids. Germline V gives CDR1 LGHDT, CDR2 YNNKEL (reference sequence). DNA of the CDR3: TGTGCCAGCAGCCAGCCGAACAATGAGCAGTTCTTC. Amino acid sequence: CASSQPNNEQFF.

This clonotype was seen a handful of times. This chain links TRBV28 with TRBJ2-7; no firm D call. Germline V CDR1 and CDR2: MDHEN, SYDVKM. Trimming cost V 7 bases and J 4 bases, with 11 bases left between them. The CDR3 is 12 residues long. The CDR3 here is CASNWGGYEQYF. In nucleotides, the CDR3 is TGTGCCAGCAACTGGGGTGGGTACGAGCAGTACTTC. Looking up the rest from reference TRBV28 and TRBJ2-7 gives the full variable domain: DVKVTQSSRYLVKRTGEKVFLECVQDMDHENMFWYRQDPGLGLRLIYFSYDVKMKEKGDIPEGYSVSREKKERFSLILESASTNQTSMYLCASNWGGYEQYFGPGTRLTVT.

The sample holds a few counts of this clonotype. This chain links TRBV3-1 with TRBJ2-1; TRBD2 is a possible D gene (5 bases). V was pared by 1 base and J by 8 bases, with 9 bases between. Germline CDR1 and CDR2: LGHDT and YNNKEL (reference sequence). CDR3 length: 13 residues. CDR3 protein: CASSQAGWDEQFF. In nucleotides, the CDR3 is TGTGCCAGCAGCCAAGCGGGATGGGATGAGCAGTTCTTC.

The chain carries TRBV4-1 and TRBJ2-7; TRBD1 matches at 9 bases. V dropped 4 bases and J dropped 4; count of bases not matched to a gene: 8. This CDR3 has 15 amino acids. Germline CDR1 is MGHRA and CDR2 is YSYEKL. This chain's CDR3 is CASSPFSGQGYEQYV. The CDR3 nucleotides read TGCGCCAGCAGCCCGTTTAGCGGACAGGGGTACGAGCAGTACGTC.

This clonotype turned up a few times. This chain joins TRBV11-2 and TRBJ1-4, with D unresolved. Germline V gene lookup returns CDR1 SGHAT and CDR2 FQNNGV. This CDR3 spans 15 amino acids. Trimming took off 2 bases at V and 4 bases at J, with 11 bases between the two ends. Here the CDR3 reads CASSLIRVVNEKLFF. The CDR3 DNA is TGTGCCAGCAGCTTAATCAGAGTAGTTAATGAAAAACTGTTTTTT.

CDR3 amino acids: CAIRGIAGRENEQFF. The CDR3 coding sequence is TGTGCCATCAGGGGGATAGCGGGGAGGGAAAATGAGCAGTTCTTC. J is TRBJ2-1 and V is TRBV10-3; TRBD2 matches 8 bases. The trim removed 6 bases at V and 7 bases at J, leaving 11 bases unmatched. The V gene's germline CDR1 is ENHRY and CDR2 SYGVKD. This CDR3 has 15 amino acids.

Only a few counts were recorded for this clonotype. The chain couples TRBV7-9 to TRBJ1-4, with TRBD1 matching 8 bases. Germline V lookup: CDR1 SEHNR, CDR2 FQNEAQ (reference sequence). V gave up 5 bases and J gave up 7 bases; unmatched junction bases: 6. The CDR3 runs to 14 residues. The CDR3 loop is CASSAQGALEKLFF. The CDR3 DNA follows: TGTGCCAGCAGCGCCCAGGGGGCGCTTGAAAAACTGTTTTTT.

The sample holds a few counts of this clonotype. Its ends do not fully match the called genes, so a read error is possible. The chain joins TRBV20-1 to TRBJ2-3; D is unresolved. Germline V gives CDR1 DFQATT, CDR2 SNEGSKA (reference sequence). There are 16 residues in the CDR3. The CDR3 is CSARDFRRPYTDTQCF. CDR3 nucleotides: TGCAGTGCTAGAGATTTTCGGCGCCCCTACACAGATACGCAGTGTTTT.

The CDR3 coding sequence is TGCAGTGCAATTAAGGGAGGGTCAAAATCGGCTTTCTTT. This gives the protein CSAIKGGSKSAFF. The chain uses TRBV20-1 and TRBJ1-1; D gene ambiguous. The CDR3 loop spans 13 amino acids. Germline V CDR1 and CDR2: DFQATT, SNEGSKA (reference sequence). V lost 6 bases to trimming and J lost 11 bases, with 22 bases between them.